These 13 T cell receptor beta chains share one sample of origin, sequenced in a study of Ad26.COV2.S vaccination and SARS-CoV-2 variants. TCRdb's table, derived via immunoSEQ multiplex PCR, lists solely in-frame clones and lacks some. This table has roughly 380,000 clones, more than 75% appearing once. The sample's treatment: some 20 received Ad26.COV2.S at low or high dose, single or two shots; about 5 received placebo; per-sample allocation not given. Sampling was done on day 63 after the first vaccine or placebo injection. Sequencing was performed on peripheral blood, taken in a trial of Ad26.COV2.S vaccine versus placebo. The receptors come from a person between 18 and 59 years old who received the Ad26.COV2.S COVID-19 vaccine or a placebo.

This chain uses TRBV5-1 with TRBJ2-1; D is unresolved. The CDR3 contains 15 residues. Looked up from germline, CDR1 is SGHRS and CDR2 is YFSETQ. The V gene lost 7 bases and the J gene lost 3 bases, with 17 bases spanning the gap. CDR3 in DNA: TGCGCCAGCGTAACTGTACCGGGCGTCTACAATGAGCAGTTCTTC. It encodes CASVTVPGVYNEQFF.

This clone appeared a single time. The chain links TRBV10-2 to TRBJ1-6; TRBD1 matches at 7 bases. V lost 4 bases and J lost 4; bases outside the gene matches: 4. The CDR3 covers 15 residues. Germline-derived CDR1 and CDR2 are WSHSY and SAAADI. Here the CDR3 reads CASSGQGGYNSPLHF. In DNA form, the CDR3 reads TGCGCCAGCAGTGGACAGGGTGGTTATAATTCACCCCTCCACTTT.

The chain carries TRBV10-3 and TRBJ2-7, with D uncertain. This CDR3 spans 15 amino acids. CDR1 ENHRY and CDR2 SYGVKD come from the germline V gene. The V end lost 2 bases, the J end lost 1 base, and 12 bases lay between the germline ends. Written as DNA, the CDR3 is TGTGCCATCAGTGAGCCCTCGGGTGAATCCTACGAGCAGTACTTC. Protein product: CAISEPSGESYEQYF.

The chain has TRBV28 and TRBJ2-5, with TRBD1 identical over 7 bases. This CDR3 spans 17 amino acids. The germline CDR1 and CDR2 sequences are MDHEN and SYDVKM. V lost 5 bases to trimming and J lost 4 bases; unmatched junction nucleotides: 16. In nucleotides, the CDR3 is TGTGCCAGCAGTCTCCGTCCCGGACAGGTCGGAGGAGAGACCCAGTACTTC. As protein: CASSLRPGQVGGETQYF.

This sequence joins TRBV15 and TRBJ2-7; 7 bases line up with TRBD1. This CDR3 is 15 amino acids long. With 0 bases clipped from V and 4 bases from J, the junction kept 6 bases outside the gene matches. Germline values: CDR1 LNHNV, CDR2 YYDKDF (reference sequence). CDR3 residues: CATSRDVGGGYEQYF. The CDR3 nucleotides are TGTGCCACCAGCAGAGATGTAGGGGGCGGGTACGAGCAGTACTTC.

The chain links TRBV4-3 to TRBJ2-2, with 10 nucleotides matching TRBD2. The CDR3 runs 17 residues. Germline lookup yields CDR1 LGHNA and CDR2 YSLEER. J lost 5 bases, V lost 3 bases, and 9 bases had no gene match. Here the CDR3 DNA reads TGCGCCAGCAGCCAGAGAGCGGGGGGGCCAGGTACCGGGGAGCTGTTTTTT. Protein product: CASSQRAGGPGTGELFF.

The chain couples TRBV5-1 to TRBJ2-7, with unresolved D. Germline V CDR1 and CDR2: SGHRS, YFSETQ. The germline V and J ends were trimmed by 4 bases and 4 bases, with 6 bases remaining between them. The CDR3 has 11 amino acids. Here the CDR3 DNA reads TGCGCCAGCAGCGAGAATTACGAGCAGTACTTC. Protein product: CASSENYEQYF.

The chain recombines TRBV4-2 with TRBJ1-1; D is perhaps TRBD1 (5 bases). The CDR3 length is 17 residues. CDR1 LGHNA and CDR2 YNFKEQ come from the germline V gene. The V end lost 4 bases, the J end lost 4 bases, and 22 bases lay between the germline ends. The CDR3 here is CASSPEVLSGGGTEAFF. The CDR3, as DNA: TGTGCCAGCAGCCCCGAGGTGCTTTCGGGTGGGGGCACTGAAGCTTTCTTT.

The chain joins TRBV7-6 to TRBJ2-1, with TRBD2 matching over 8 bases. CDR3 length: 15 amino acids. CDR1 is SGHVS and CDR2 is FNYEAQ in the germline V gene. Losses at the gene ends were 5 bases for V and 2 bases for J; bases not matched to a gene: 5. The CDR3 here is CASSPQAGAYNEQFF. CDR3 bases: TGTGCCAGCAGCCCACAAGCGGGGGCCTACAATGAGCAGTTCTTC. The variable domain in full, with the rest retrieved from reference TRBV7-6 and TRBJ2-1, is GAGVSQSPRYKVTKRGQDVALRCDPISGHVSLYWYRQALGQGPEFLTYFNYEAQQDKSGLPNDRFSAERPEGSISTLTIQRTEQRDSAMYRCASSPQAGAYNEQFFGPGTRLTVL.

The chain joins TRBV7-2 to TRBJ2-1; possibly TRBD1 for D (6 bases). This CDR3 is built from 17 residues. Germline assignment: CDR1 SGHTA and CDR2 FQGNSA. The V gene lost 7 bases and the J gene lost 10 bases, with 29 bases spanning the gap. The CDR3 DNA reads TGTGCCAGCAACCCCATTGGGGGACAATATATCATGGACGAGCAGTTCTTC. Amino acid sequence: CASNPIGGQYIMDEQFF.

The V call is TRBV28, the J call TRBJ1-2; D remains ambiguous. Trimming cost V 2 bases and J 4 bases, with 14 bases left between them. CDR1 MDHEN and CDR2 SYDVKM come from the germline V gene. The CDR3 sequence is 15 residues long. The CDR3 region is CASSLTSVAAYGYTF. CDR3 sequence (DNA): TGTGCCAGCAGTTTAACGTCTGTGGCAGCCTATGGCTACACCTTC.

This clone was counted once. The chain employs TRBV4-1 and TRBJ2-3, with D tentatively TRBD2 (6 bases). Germline V gene sequence: CDR1 MGHRA, CDR2 YSYEKL. The CDR3 consists of 15 residues. Deletions cut 1 base from V and 5 bases from J, with 13 bases between. Written as DNA, the CDR3 is TGCGCCAGCAGCCAAGCCGGAGGGGCTGGAGATACGCAGTATTTT. Translating it yields CASSQAGGAGDTQYF.

The chain combines TRBV7-2 with TRBJ1-1, with D perhaps TRBD1 (6 bases). This CDR3 is 15 amino acids long. Germline loops: CDR1 SGHTA, CDR2 FQGNSA. V gave up 3 bases and J gave up 6 bases, with 17 bases separating them. This CDR3 reads CASSLKSEGVSEAFF. For the CDR3, the DNA is TGTGCCAGCAGCTTGAAATCCGAGGGGGTATCTGAAGCTTTCTTT.